This TCR beta chain was identified in a study of cytomegalovirus exposure and HLA in healthy donors. General observations from the study: A later analysis linked a missense DCLRE1C variant to TCR beta V- and J-gene trimming. Apart from CMV serostatus, no immune exposure information was available.

The CDR3 has 13 amino acids. V was cut by 8 bases and J by 3 bases, with 17 bases left in between. Germline V CDR1 and CDR2: GTSNPN, SVGIG (reference sequence). Turning to this clone: Its target is not known.

60 Vbeta and 13 Jbeta primers were used in PCR. Assay used: immunoSEQ multiplex PCR; TCRdb lists only in-frame clones, some missing. The table counts approximately 93,000 clones; around 3.4% lies in the top ten. The chain recombines TRBV30 with TRBJ2-7; tentatively, D is TRBD2 (6 bases). This TCR came from a young woman in good health and CMV-seronegative. Input material: PBMCs. The CDR3 sequence: CAVPGAADYEQYF. The CDR3 region has the DNA TGTGCCGTACCGGGAGCCGCTGACTACGAGCAGTACTTC.